This is a list of T cell receptor beta chains from one sample in a study of blood T cells in healthy people across ages. TCRdb processed the 5' RACE reads anew with MiXCR; each CDR3 protein has one entry. The sample lists under 850,000 distinct CDR3 sequences, about 37% occurring once. The material sequenced was blood. Source of these receptors: a man younger than 30 in good health. CDR3s include the opening cysteine and the closing phenylalanine or tryptophan. Each record gives: CDR3 DNA, CDR3 protein, J gene, V gene, D gene, clone size. The D gene is left open where the match is weak. Clone size is not always given. Where it is, it says once, few, many or a class for expanded clones.

cdr3_nt: TGCGCCAGCAGCCAAGATCTTGCAGGGAGGGACAATGAGCAGTTCTTC; cdr3_aa: CASSQDLAGRDNEQFF; j_call: TRBJ2-1; v_call: TRBV4-3; d_call: TRBD2; clone_size: -
cdr3_nt: TGTGCCAGCAGCTTCCTACAGGGGATGAACACTGAAGCTTTCTTT; cdr3_aa: CASSFLQGMNTEAFF; j_call: TRBJ1-1; v_call: TRBV7-9; d_call: TRBD1; clone_size: -
cdr3_nt: TGTGCTAGTGGTTTGCCAACCGGCAGCGCGGAGCAGTACTTC; cdr3_aa: CASGLPTGSAEQYF; j_call: TRBJ2-7; v_call: TRBV12-5; d_call: -; clone_size: few
cdr3_nt: TGTGCCAGCAGCTCCAGGGATCAGCCCCAGCATTTT; cdr3_aa: CASSSRDQPQHF; j_call: TRBJ1-5; v_call: TRBV5-6; d_call: -; clone_size: few
cdr3_nt: TGTGCCAGCGGTTGGGGTGACAGGGCTGAAAGAAAACTGTTTTTT; cdr3_aa: CASGWGDRAERKLFF; j_call: TRBJ1-4; v_call: TRBV12-3/TRBV12-4; d_call: TRBD1; clone_size: -
cdr3_nt: TGTGCCAGCTCACCCTCAGGGGCCTGGAACACTGAAGCTTTCTTT; cdr3_aa: CASSPSGAWNTEAFF; j_call: TRBJ1-1; v_call: TRBV18; d_call: -; clone_size: few
cdr3_nt: TGTGCCAGCAGCTCAGACCAATCCGGAGGTTACAATGAGCAGTACTTC; cdr3_aa: CASSSDQSGGYNEQYF; j_call: TRBJ2-7; v_call: TRBV7-8; d_call: -; clone_size: -
cdr3_nt: TGTGCCAGCAGCTTAGCGGGGACAGGGTTCAATGAGCAGTTCTTC; cdr3_aa: CASSLAGTGFNEQFF; j_call: TRBJ2-1; v_call: TRBV7-2; d_call: TRBD1; clone_size: many
cdr3_nt: TGTGCCAGCAGTGACTCGATGGGGAGTGGGGGCACAGATACGCAGTATTTT; cdr3_aa: CASSDSMGSGGTDTQYF; j_call: TRBJ2-3; v_call: TRBV6-4; d_call: -; clone_size: -
cdr3_nt: TGCAGCGTGACCCCGGAAAAAGAGACCCAGTACTTC; cdr3_aa: CSVTPEKETQYF; j_call: TRBJ2-5; v_call: TRBV29-1; d_call: -; clone_size: -
cdr3_nt: TGTGCCACCAGAGGGAGAAGCTACAATGAGCAGTTCTTC; cdr3_aa: CATRGRSYNEQFF; j_call: TRBJ2-1; v_call: TRBV24-1; d_call: -; clone_size: -
cdr3_nt: TGTGCCAGCGGCCCTATCCTCATGGGAAACACCATATATTTT; cdr3_aa: CASGPILMGNTIYF; j_call: TRBJ1-3; v_call: TRBV4-2; d_call: -; clone_size: -
cdr3_nt: TGTGCCATCAGTGAGAATGACAGACCGTATGGCTACACCTTC; cdr3_aa: CAISENDRPYGYTF; j_call: TRBJ1-2; v_call: TRBV10-3; d_call: -; clone_size: few
cdr3_nt: TGTGCCAGCAGCATTGGCGGGACCTCCACTGAAGCTTTCTTT; cdr3_aa: CASSIGGTSTEAFF; j_call: TRBJ1-1; v_call: TRBV7-2; d_call: -; clone_size: -
cdr3_nt: TGCAGCGTCATGGGCAGGTTCGGCGGGAGGCAGGCCAATGAGCAGTTCTTC; cdr3_aa: CSVMGRFGGRQANEQFF; j_call: TRBJ2-1; v_call: TRBV29-1; d_call: TRBD2; clone_size: -
cdr3_nt: TGTGCCGCCTCGCCCACCCGGGGTCAGTACCACGAGCAGTACTTC; cdr3_aa: CAASPTRGQYHEQYF; j_call: TRBJ2-7; v_call: TRBV19; d_call: -; clone_size: -
cdr3_nt: TGTGCCAGCAGCCTAACCGGACTCACTCACAATGAGCAGTTCTTC; cdr3_aa: CASSLTGLTHNEQFF; j_call: TRBJ2-1; v_call: TRBV3-1; d_call: -; clone_size: -
cdr3_nt: TGCAGCGCCTTGACTAGCGGGGCTAGCACAGATACGCAGTATTTT; cdr3_aa: CSALTSGASTDTQYF; j_call: TRBJ2-3; v_call: TRBV29-1; d_call: TRBD2; clone_size: -
cdr3_nt: TGTGCCAGCAGTTCTCCGGACAGCCCCTACGAGCAGTACTTC; cdr3_aa: CASSSPDSPYEQYF; j_call: TRBJ2-7; v_call: TRBV7-9; d_call: -; clone_size: many
cdr3_nt: TGCGCCAGCAGCCAAGAGGCCGGACAGGGTACGACCCAGTACTTC; cdr3_aa: CASSQEAGQGTTQYF; j_call: TRBJ2-5; v_call: TRBV4-3; d_call: TRBD1; clone_size: few
cdr3_nt: TGCGCCAGCAGCCAAGCCCAGGGGGTTGACTATGGCTACACCTTC; cdr3_aa: CASSQAQGVDYGYTF; j_call: TRBJ1-2; v_call: TRBV4-1; d_call: TRBD1; clone_size: many
cdr3_nt: TGTGCCAGCAGCCAAGACGAACTTTTCGGGCGTCATGGCTACACCTTC; cdr3_aa: CASSQDELFGRHGYTF; j_call: TRBJ1-2; v_call: TRBV4-2; d_call: -; clone_size: few
cdr3_nt: TGCGCCAGCAGCCAAGAAGGGACCCTCCCAGATACGCAGTATTTT; cdr3_aa: CASSQEGTLPDTQYF; j_call: TRBJ2-3; v_call: TRBV4-1; d_call: -; clone_size: -
cdr3_nt: TGTGCCAGCAGCCAATTTTCTAGCATGGATGAGCAGTACTTC; cdr3_aa: CASSQFSSMDEQYF; j_call: TRBJ2-7; v_call: TRBV16; d_call: -; clone_size: -
cdr3_nt: TGCAGCGTTGAAGGGCGGGGACGGTACACCGGGGAGCTGTTTTTT; cdr3_aa: CSVEGRGRYTGELFF; j_call: TRBJ2-2; v_call: TRBV29-1; d_call: -; clone_size: -
cdr3_nt: TGTGCCAGCAGCCTTACTAGCGGGGGGGCCCCCGGTACGCAGTATTTT; cdr3_aa: CASSLTSGGAPGTQYF; j_call: TRBJ2-3; v_call: TRBV9; d_call: TRBD2; clone_size: few
cdr3_nt: TGCAGTGCTAGAGACCCGACAGAGAGCTCCTATAATTCACCCCTCCACTTT; cdr3_aa: CSARDPTESSYNSPLHF; j_call: TRBJ1-6; v_call: TRBV20-1; d_call: -; clone_size: few
cdr3_nt: TGTGCCAGCAGTGGGACAGCGAATTACGAGCAGTACTTC; cdr3_aa: CASSGTANYEQYF; j_call: TRBJ2-7; v_call: TRBV25-1; d_call: -; clone_size: many
cdr3_nt: TGTGCCAGCAGTTTACGGGACCGCGGTGAGCAGTTCTTC; cdr3_aa: CASSLRDRGEQFF; j_call: TRBJ2-1; v_call: TRBV12-3/TRBV12-4; d_call: -; clone_size: many
cdr3_nt: TGTGCCAGCAGCCCAGAAGAGGGACTAGCGGGAGAGACCCAGTACTTC; cdr3_aa: CASSPEEGLAGETQYF; j_call: TRBJ2-5; v_call: TRBV4-2; d_call: TRBD2; clone_size: few
cdr3_nt: TGTGCCAGCAGCGGACCAGCAGGCCGCAATTCACCCCTCCACTTT; cdr3_aa: CASSGPAGRNSPLHF; j_call: TRBJ1-6; v_call: TRBV9; d_call: -; clone_size: few
cdr3_nt: TGTGCCATCCGCAACGAAGCCACCACGGATACGCAGTATTTT; cdr3_aa: CAIRNEATTDTQYF; j_call: TRBJ2-3; v_call: TRBV10-3; d_call: -; clone_size: once
cdr3_nt: TGTGCCAGCAGCTCAGGGGACGGGGGCAAACTGTTTTTT; cdr3_aa: CASSSGDGGKLFF; j_call: TRBJ1-4; v_call: TRBV5-6; d_call: -; clone_size: -
cdr3_nt: TGTGCCACCAGCAGAGTCGGCTCCTCGGGTGAAAAACTGTTTTTT; cdr3_aa: CATSRVGSSGEKLFF; j_call: TRBJ1-4; v_call: TRBV15; d_call: -; clone_size: -
cdr3_nt: TGCGCCAGCAGCTGGACAGGCCAAGAGACCCAGTACTTC; cdr3_aa: CASSWTGQETQYF; j_call: TRBJ2-5; v_call: TRBV6-5; d_call: TRBD1; clone_size: many
cdr3_nt: TGTGCCAGCAGTGATTATGGGACACGGGTACTCGAGCAGTACTTC; cdr3_aa: CASSDYGTRVLEQYF; j_call: TRBJ2-7; v_call: TRBV25-1; d_call: -; clone_size: many
cdr3_nt: TGTGCCAGCAGCCAAGATCACAGCCTGAACACTGAAGCTTTCTTT; cdr3_aa: CASSQDHSLNTEAFF; j_call: TRBJ1-1; v_call: TRBV14; d_call: -; clone_size: -
cdr3_nt: TGTGCCAGCAGCCCTGGGACAGGGCAATTCCCCTACAATGAGCAGTACTTC; cdr3_aa: CASSPGTGQFPYNEQYF; j_call: TRBJ2-7; v_call: TRBV9; d_call: TRBD1; clone_size: -
cdr3_nt: TGTGCCAGCAGCCAAGATAACAGGTACGCTGAAGCTTTCTTT; cdr3_aa: CASSQDNRYAEAFF; j_call: TRBJ1-1; v_call: TRBV4-2; d_call: -; clone_size: -
cdr3_nt: TGTGCCAGCAGTTACTCGAAGGGGCAGGCCGACAATGAGCAGTACTTC; cdr3_aa: CASSYSKGQADNEQYF; j_call: TRBJ2-5; v_call: TRBV6-2/TRBV6-3; d_call: -; clone_size: -
cdr3_nt: TGTGCCAGCAGCCCAGGGCCCGGGGGGCTGTTTTTT; cdr3_aa: CASSPGPGGLFF; j_call: TRBJ2-2; v_call: TRBV3-1; d_call: -; clone_size: -
cdr3_nt: TGTGCCAGCAGCGGCGATGATTCACCCCTCCACTTT; cdr3_aa: CASSGDDSPLHF; j_call: TRBJ1-6; v_call: TRBV7-6; d_call: -; clone_size: -
cdr3_nt: TGTGCCTGGAGTTGGAATGGTGAAAAACTGTTTTTT; cdr3_aa: CAWSWNGEKLFF; j_call: TRBJ1-4; v_call: TRBV30; d_call: -; clone_size: -
cdr3_nt: TGTGCCAGCAGCCTTCAGACAGGGGGCGGGTTCGCTTTCTTT; cdr3_aa: CASSLQTGGGFAFF; j_call: TRBJ1-1; v_call: TRBV7-9; d_call: TRBD1; clone_size: -
cdr3_nt: TGTGCCGGCAGCTTACCCGGGACAACCTACGAGCAGTACTTC; cdr3_aa: CAGSLPGTTYEQYF; j_call: TRBJ2-7; v_call: TRBV5-5; d_call: -; clone_size: once
cdr3_nt: TGTGCCAGCAGCCCAGCCGGAGGAAGCTCCTACGAGCAGTACTTC; cdr3_aa: CASSPAGGSSYEQYF; j_call: TRBJ2-7; v_call: TRBV6-5; d_call: -; clone_size: once
cdr3_nt: TGTGCCAGCAGTCTCCTAGCTGCTAACACAGATACGCAGTATTTT; cdr3_aa: CASSLLAANTDTQYF; j_call: TRBJ2-3; v_call: TRBV6-5; d_call: -; clone_size: -
cdr3_nt: TGTGCCAGCAGCTTAGGACAGGAGGTCCAAGAGACCCAGTACTTC; cdr3_aa: CASSLGQEVQETQYF; j_call: TRBJ2-5; v_call: TRBV7-2; d_call: -; clone_size: -
cdr3_nt: TGTGCCATCAGCCCTAACAATCAGCCCCAGCATTTT; cdr3_aa: CAISPNNQPQHF; j_call: TRBJ1-5; v_call: TRBV10-3; d_call: -; clone_size: many
cdr3_nt: TGTGCCAGCAGTTTAAGGGACGGAAACACTGAAGCTTTCTTT; cdr3_aa: CASSLRDGNTEAFF; j_call: TRBJ1-1; v_call: TRBV27; d_call: -; clone_size: many
cdr3_nt: TGTGCCAGCAGCCGGGCGGAGACCTACGAGCAGTACTTC; cdr3_aa: CASSRAETYEQYF; j_call: TRBJ2-7; v_call: TRBV9; d_call: -; clone_size: -
cdr3_nt: TGCGCCAGCAGCCAACTCCCGGACAGGGAGGACTATGGCTACACCTTC; cdr3_aa: CASSQLPDREDYGYTF; j_call: TRBJ1-2; v_call: TRBV4-1; d_call: TRBD1; clone_size: -
cdr3_nt: TGTGCCAGCAGCTTAGAGCGCCTAAACACAGATACGCAGTATTTT; cdr3_aa: CASSLERLNTDTQYF; j_call: TRBJ2-3; v_call: TRBV7-8; d_call: -; clone_size: few
cdr3_nt: TGCAGTTACAACAGGGGGCTGCATGAGCAGTTCTTC; cdr3_aa: CSYNRGLHEQFF; j_call: TRBJ2-1; v_call: TRBV20-1; d_call: TRBD1; clone_size: -
cdr3_nt: TGTGCCAGCAGCCCGTCCGGGACCCCCAAAAACATTCAGTACTTC; cdr3_aa: CASSPSGTPKNIQYF; j_call: TRBJ2-4; v_call: TRBV12-3/TRBV12-4; d_call: -; clone_size: -